This paragraph covers one TCR beta chain sequence. These data originate in a study of blood T cell repertoires in COVID-19. This table comes from immunoSEQ multiplex PCR, and its TCRdb copy is limited to in-frame clones, with some not included. The table includes 350,000 to 550,000 clones, roughly nine tenths detected once. Trimming removed 5 bases at V and 0 bases at J, with 11 bases between. Germline values: CDR1 LNHDA, CDR2 SQIVND (reference sequence). This CDR3 spans 15 amino acids. V gene TRBV19 combines with J gene TRBJ1-5; D not certain. The sequenced sample was PBMCs or T cells enriched from blood (not recorded which). This receptor was taken from a man aged 25-40 years who had recovered from COVID-19. The CDR3 nucleotides are TGTGCCAGTAGTGTAACAGCTTATAGCAATCAGCCCCAGCATTTT. Protein product: CASSVTAYSNQPQHF.